A single sample gave rise to the 19 T cell receptor beta chains below, sequenced in a study of cytomegalovirus exposure and HLA in healthy donors. The PCR employed 60 Vbeta primers together with 13 Jbeta primers. Profiled with immunoSEQ multiplex PCR; TCRdb holds only in-frame clones, not every one. The data show 200,000 or so clones, roughly 77% seen once. Sequenced input: PBMCs. The receptors stem from a male donor in good health and CMV-seropositive.

In the case of this clone: The junction and the germline gene differ at one end; a read error may be behind it. This chain uses TRBV10-1 with TRBJ2-7; a possible D gene is TRBD1 (7 bases). The CDR3 consists of 14 residues. From germline, CDR1 is WNHNN and CDR2 SYGVQD (reference sequence). CDR3: CASSESAGGCGFFF. CDR3 bases: TGCGCCAGCAGTGAGTCCGCAGGGGGGTGTGGGTTTTTCTTC.

The chain is built from TRBV10-3 and TRBJ1-4, with D possibly being TRBD1 (6 bases). V was cut by 6 bases and J by 0 bases, with 11 bases left in between. The germline gives CDR1 ENHRY, CDR2 SYGVKD. This CDR3 has 15 residues. The CDR3 nucleotides are TGTGCCATCAGCGGGACACTCGCAACTAATGAAAAACTGTTTTTT. It codes for CAISGTLATNEKLFF.

The chain recombines TRBV5-6 with TRBJ2-5; 7 bases line up with TRBD2. Germline V lookup: CDR1 SGHDT, CDR2 YYEEEE. V was pared by 0 bases and J by 3 bases, with 8 bases of the junction left unmatched. The CDR3 covers 16 residues. The CDR3 sequence: CASSLVSGGGEETQYF. The DNA of the CDR3 is TGTGCCAGCAGCTTGGTATCTGGCGGGGGAGAAGAGACCCAGTACTTC.

The chain links TRBV19 to TRBJ2-1; D is unclear. V lost 11 bases to trimming and J lost 0 bases, with 14 bases between them. The CDR3 extends over 14 amino acids. The germline gives CDR1 LNHDA, CDR2 SQIVND (reference sequence). The CDR3 region has the DNA TGTGCCTCTCACCCCCCGAGCTCCTACAATGAGCAGTTCTTC. Amino acids: CASHPPSSYNEQFF. The full variable domain, completed using reference TRBV19 and TRBJ2-1, is DGGITQSPKYLFRKEGQNVTLSCEQNLNHDAMYWYRQDPGQGLRLIYYSQIVNDFQKGDIAEGYSVSREKKESFPLTVTSAQKNPTAFYLCASHPPSSYNEQFFGPGTRLTVL.

Details on this clone: Mismatch with germline at one junction end may stem from a read error. The chain joins TRBV7-7 to TRBJ2-1; 8 bases are a match to TRBD2. This CDR3 is 15 amino acids long. The germline CDR1 and CDR2 sequences are SSHAT and FNYEAQ (reference sequence). CDR3 loop: CASSRLSGTYNEQFF. CDR3 nucleotide sequence: TGTGCTAGCAGCCGCCTTAGCGGGACCTACAATGAGCAGTTCTTC. Variable domain in full (rest from reference TRBV7-7 and TRBJ2-1): GAGVSQSPRYKVTKRGQDVTLRCDPISSHATLYWYQQALGQGPEFLTYFNYEAQPDKSGLPSDRFSAERPEGSISTLTIQRTEQRDSAMYRCASSRLSGTYNEQFFGPGTRLTVL.

The CDR3 here is CASSPGSGRNIQYF. The CDR3 coding sequence is TGTGCCAGCAGCCCGGGCTCGGGGAGGAACATTCAGTACTTC. This chain joins TRBV27 and TRBJ2-4; tentatively, D is TRBD2 (6 bases). CDR3 length equals 14 residues. The V gene's germline CDR1 is MNHEY and CDR2 SMNVEV (reference sequence). Trimming took off 6 bases at V and 7 bases at J, with 16 bases between the two ends.

With regard to this clone: Distinct nucleotide sequences in the sample also encode this CDR3. The chain has TRBV7-9 and TRBJ2-1, with a possible D match to TRBD2 (6 bases). The CDR3 is 14 amino acids. Germline CDR1 SEHNR, CDR2 FQNEAQ (reference sequence). Trimming pared 5 bases from V and 0 bases from J, leaving 8 bases between. The CDR3 here is CASSLDYSYNEQFF. The CDR3 DNA follows: TGTGCCAGCAGCCTGGACTACTCCTACAATGAGCAGTTCTTC. The variable domain in full, with the rest retrieved from reference TRBV7-9 and TRBJ2-1, is DTGVSQNPRHKITKRGQNVTFRCDPISEHNRLYWYRQTLGQGPEFLTYFQNEAQLEKSRLLSDRFSAERPKGSFSTLEIQRTEQGDSAMYLCASSLDYSYNEQFFGPGTRLTVL.

The chain recombines TRBV19 with TRBJ2-2, with TRBD1 identical over 8 bases. Germline values: CDR1 LNHDA, CDR2 SQIVND (reference sequence). V lost 4 bases and J lost 6; bases outside the gene matches: 13. This CDR3 contains 17 residues. CDR3 DNA sequence: TGTGCCAGTAGTAATCCGACAGGGGAGTGGGGCGCCGGGGAGCTGTTTTTT. It yields the protein CASSNPTGEWGAGELFF.

The V call is TRBV2, the J call TRBJ1-5; 12 bases are shared with TRBD1. Germline loops: CDR1 SNHLY, CDR2 FYNNEI. This CDR3 region has 15 residues. V was clipped by 5 bases and J by 5 bases; unmatched bases: 4. The CDR3 DNA reads as TGTGCCAGCAGTCCCGGGACAGGGGGCTATCAGCCCCAGCATTTT. Protein product: CASSPGTGGYQPQHF.

V usage is TRBV28 and J usage is TRBJ2-1; D gene unclear. Trimming shortened V by 4 bases and J by 0 bases, and 10 bases separated the two germline ends. The CDR3 loop spans 15 amino acids. Per the germline V gene, CDR1 is MDHEN and CDR2 is SYDVKM. DNA for the CDR3: TGTGCCAGCAGTTGGGCGTTACCCTCCTACAATGAGCAGTTCTTC. Encoded protein: CASSWALPSYNEQFF. Complete variable domain (other parts from reference TRBV28 and TRBJ2-1): DVKVTQSSRYLVKRTGEKVFLECVQDMDHENMFWYRQDPGLGLRLIYFSYDVKMKEKGDIPEGYSVSREKKERFSLILESASTNQTSMYLCASSWALPSYNEQFFGPGTRLTVL.

There are a few counts of this clone. The chain recombines TRBV4-1 with TRBJ2-5, with TRBD2 identical over 10 bases. The V segment lost 4 bases and the J segment 1 base; nucleotides outside the gene matches: 9. CDR1 MGHRA and CDR2 YSYEKL come from the germline V gene. This CDR3 spans 17 amino acids. The CDR3 DNA sequence: TGCGCCAGCAGCCCCCGGGGTAGCGGGGGGTCCCAAGAGACCCAGTACTTC. This sequence encodes CASSPRGSGGSQETQYF.

This clone appeared a few times. The chain joins TRBV7-2 to TRBJ2-1, with D possibly being TRBD2 (6 bases). The CDR3 is 14 residues long. Germline assignment: CDR1 SGHTA and CDR2 FQGNSA. Trimming took off 3 bases at V and 4 bases at J, with 10 bases between the two ends. CDR3 amino acids: CASSFTGGYNEQFF. Here the CDR3 DNA reads TGTGCCAGCAGCTTTACCGGGGGTTACAATGAGCAGTTCTTC.

The chain has TRBV18 and TRBJ2-1, with 8 bases lining up with TRBD2. V lost 9 bases and J lost 4; bases outside the gene matches: 8. Germline CDR1 reads KGHSH; CDR2 reads LQKENI. The CDR3 extends over 14 amino acids. The CDR3 here is CASTSGSNYNEQFF. The CDR3 DNA sequence: TGTGCCAGTACTAGCGGAAGCAATTACAATGAGCAGTTCTTC.

The chain has TRBV19 and TRBJ2-5; 14 bases line up with TRBD2. V shed 5 bases and J 5 bases; nucleotides not matched to a gene: 13. CDR3 size: 18 residues. Germline V gene data show CDR1 as LNHDA and CDR2 as SQIVND (reference sequence). For the CDR3, the DNA is TGTGCCAGTAGTCTGGGGGGACCGGGACTAGCGGGAGTGGAGACCCAGTACTTC. Translation gives CASSLGGPGLAGVETQYF.

This clone was detected a few times. The rearrangement joins TRBV9 to TRBJ1-5; 9 positions agree with TRBD1. CDR3 size: 15 residues. CDR1 is SGDLS, CDR2 YYNGEE, per germline. Germline trimming cut 3 bases from V and 4 bases from J; bases unmatched to any gene: 5. The CDR3 region is CASSAGQGWNQPQHF. CDR3 DNA sequence: TGTGCCAGCAGCGCTGGACAGGGGTGGAATCAGCCCCAGCATTTT.

The chain joins TRBV9 to TRBJ1-3; the D is unclear. V shed 4 bases and J shed 4 bases, with 9 bases lying between them. Germline V gene lookup returns CDR1 SGDLS and CDR2 YYNGEE. The CDR3 is 13 residues long. In DNA, the CDR3 is TGTGCCAGCAGCCTCTCGGGGGGAAACACCATATATTTT. Its protein product is CASSLSGGNTIYF.

The chain combines TRBV9 with TRBJ1-1, with D possibly TRBD1 on 5 matching bases. In germline, CDR1 is SGDLS, CDR2 YYNGEE. V was clipped by 4 bases and J by 1 base, with 8 bases between them. CDR3 length: 13 residues. CDR3 sequence reads: CASSPGGNTEAFF. The DNA of the CDR3 is TGTGCCAGCAGCCCCGGGGGGAACACTGAAGCTTTCTTT.

This chain joins TRBV6-5 and TRBJ1-1; D unclear. Trimming cost V 0 bases and J 4 bases, with 9 bases left between them. The CDR3 runs to 14 residues. Germline V CDR1 and CDR2: MNHEY, SVGAGI. CDR3 residues: CASSYSQGSTEAFF. The DNA of the CDR3 is TGTGCCAGCAGTTACTCGCAAGGGAGCACTGAAGCTTTCTTT.

The CDR3 loop is CASSLDISGANVLTF. DNA for the CDR3: TGTGCCAGCAGCTTAGACATTTCTGGGGCCAACGTCCTGACTTTC. The chain employs TRBV7-3 and TRBJ2-6; D unresolved. The CDR3 length is 15 residues. Trimming took 2 bases from V and 1 from J, leaving 6 bases between them. In germline, CDR1 is SGHTA, CDR2 FQGTGA. Complete variable domain (other parts from reference TRBV7-3 and TRBJ2-6): GAGVSQTPSNKVTEKGKYVELRCDPISGHTALYWYRQSLGQGPEFLIYFQGTGAADDSGLPNDRFFAVRPEGSVSTLKIQRTERGDSAVYLCASSLDISGANVLTFGAGSRLTVL.